A selection of T cell receptor beta chains follows, all from one sample in a study of neurological immune-mediated disorders. TCRdb reprocessed the 5' RACE reads via MiXCR and lists one record per CDR3 protein. The sample carries about 21,000 distinct CDR3 sequences, 15% to 20% recorded once. Sample: CD8+ T cells from blood. The origin of the receptors is a woman aged 18-29 years with multiple sclerosis. Each CDR3 is given with its conserved first and last residue.

V: TRBV27
J: TRBJ2-1
CDR3: CASSSGLAGGGHEQFF

V: TRBV6-4
J: TRBJ2-3
CDR3: CASSVVAGVTDTQYF

V: TRBV10-3
J: TRBJ2-3
CDR3: CAISAFGDGGTDTQYF

V: TRBV5-6
J: TRBJ2-7
CDR3: CASSPVGTDSYEQYF

V: TRBV2
J: TRBJ2-3
CDR3: CASSDYPLSGGADTQYF

V: TRBV3-1
J: TRBJ2-7
CDR3: CASSRDKGTFYEQYF

V: TRBV20-1
J: TRBJ2-1
CDR3: CSAGRGPYNEQFF

V: TRBV29-1
J: TRBJ1-5
CDR3: CSGRGHLNQPQHF

V: TRBV5-1
J: TRBJ2-1
CDR3: CASSSGLGQGFLDNEQFF

V: TRBV28
J: TRBJ1-1
CDR3: CASSYYLGANTEAFF

V: TRBV7-6
J: TRBJ1-1
CDR3: CASSQTGYTEAFF

V: TRBV13
J: TRBJ2-5
CDR3: CASSSAGDQETQYF

V: TRBV10-3
J: TRBJ1-6
CDR3: CAISGNTANSPLHF

V: TRBV28
J: TRBJ2-5
CDR3: CASSFYRGGSKYF

V: TRBV7-9
J: TRBJ2-1
CDR3: CASRIAGNSYNEQFF

V: TRBV5-5
J: TRBJ2-4
CDR3: CASINLDRDDIQYF

V: TRBV6-4
J: TRBJ2-3
CDR3: CASSASGMGAQYF

V: TRBV4-1
J: TRBJ2-3
CDR3: CASSQVEYTDTQYF

V: TRBV20-1
J: TRBJ2-5
CDR3: CSARDWDRGETQYF

V: TRBV20-1
J: TRBJ2-5
CDR3: CSASGAETRQETQYF

V: TRBV6-5
J: TRBJ1-2
CDR3: CASSYSGGGGYTF

V: TRBV7-6
J: TRBJ2-2
CDR3: CASSFEDNTGELFF

V: TRBV11-2
J: TRBJ2-7
CDR3: CASSLTHGEQYF

V: TRBV25-1
J: TRBJ2-5
CDR3: CASSELGEETQYF

V: TRBV27
J: TRBJ2-7
CDR3: CASSFTPEFGEQYF

V: TRBV4-2
J: TRBJ1-5
CDR3: CASSQAPQVFNQPQHF

V: TRBV5-5
J: TRBJ2-1
CDR3: CASSLTGSVHNEQFF

V: TRBV10-3
J: TRBJ2-6
CDR3: CAISESNPGANVLTF

V: TRBV28
J: TRBJ2-3
CDR3: CASSLPTPRRRGAGTDTQYF

V: TRBV29-1
J: TRBJ1-2
CDR3: CSGALTGGYTF

V: TRBV10-1
J: TRBJ1-4
CDR3: CASSETPGQKITEKLFF

V: TRBV5-4
J: TRBJ2-3
CDR3: CASSLEGGDTQYF

V: TRBV20-1
J: TRBJ2-7
CDR3: CSATLNREPYEQYF

V: TRBV6-2/TRBV6-3
J: TRBJ1-1
CDR3: CASSYGVYILLKRNTEAFF

V: TRBV27
J: TRBJ1-4
CDR3: CASSLQEQAGTGVNEKLFF

V: TRBV29-1
J: TRBJ2-5
CDR3: CSAATRAQYF

V: TRBV29-1
J: TRBJ1-2
CDR3: CSVALSGANGYTF